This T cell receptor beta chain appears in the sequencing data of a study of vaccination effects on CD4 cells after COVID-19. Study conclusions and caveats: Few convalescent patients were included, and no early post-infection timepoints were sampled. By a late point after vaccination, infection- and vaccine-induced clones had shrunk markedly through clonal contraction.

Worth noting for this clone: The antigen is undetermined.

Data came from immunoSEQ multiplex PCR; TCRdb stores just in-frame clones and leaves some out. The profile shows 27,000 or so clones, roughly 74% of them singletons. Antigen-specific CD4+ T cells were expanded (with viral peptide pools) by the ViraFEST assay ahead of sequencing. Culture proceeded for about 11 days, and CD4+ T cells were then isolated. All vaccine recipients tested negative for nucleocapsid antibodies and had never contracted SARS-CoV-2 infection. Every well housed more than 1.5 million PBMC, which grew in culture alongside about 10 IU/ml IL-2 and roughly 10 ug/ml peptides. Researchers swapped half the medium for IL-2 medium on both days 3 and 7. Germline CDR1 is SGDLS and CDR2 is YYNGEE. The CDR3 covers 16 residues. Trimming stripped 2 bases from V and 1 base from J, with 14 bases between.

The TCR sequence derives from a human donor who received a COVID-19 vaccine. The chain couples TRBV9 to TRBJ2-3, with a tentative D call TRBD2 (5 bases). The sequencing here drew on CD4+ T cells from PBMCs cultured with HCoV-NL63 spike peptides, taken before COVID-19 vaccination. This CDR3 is CASSVTSGLGTDTQYF. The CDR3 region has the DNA TGTGCCAGCAGCGTCACTAGTGGACTCGGCACAGATACGCAGTATTTT.